The rows below give T cell receptor beta chains drawn from one sample of a study of radiotherapy plus CTLA-4 blockade in lung cancer. Sequencing used immunoSEQ multiplex PCR; TCRdb keeps in-frame clones, though not all of them. Among roughly 110,000 clones listed, around 84% were seen once. The specimen was peripheral blood, collected from a patient treated with radiotherapy plus ipilimumab. The receptors were sampled from a human donor with non-small cell lung cancer that progressed on radiotherapy plus ipilimumab. Some clones in this sample may be carry-over from other donors' samples. CDR3s include the opening cysteine and the closing phenylalanine or tryptophan. Each record gives: CDR3 length, J gene, V gene, clone size, CDR3 protein. Not every row has a clone size; where given, it reads once, few, many or a size class.

14 TRBJ1-2 TRBV5-1 once CASSLDRWNYGYTF
16 TRBJ1-1 TRBV11-2 NA CASSLAGQTANTEAFF
16 TRBJ1-5 TRBV7-3 NA CASSLTVDQSNQPQHF
13 TRBJ1-2 TRBV7-2 NA CASSPRTHYGYTF
18 TRBJ1-2 TRBV11-2 NA CASSLRPGQGALVYGYTF
16 TRBJ1-3 TRBV15 NA CATSRPGAGSGNTIYF
13 TRBJ1-5 TRBV18 NA CASSPDRGQPQHF
12 TRBJ1-2 TRBV25-1 NA CASSRQGDGYTF
16 TRBJ2-1 TRBV5-8 NA CASSTRYRGLRNEQFF
16 TRBJ1-1 TRBV9 NA CASSVAGQGIRTEAFF
14 TRBJ2-5 TRBV11-2 NA CAWGGAGDKRTQYF
12 TRBJ1-2 TRBV28 few CASTGQGFGYTF
13 TRBJ1-4 TRBV5-1 NA CASRTGTLEKLFF
17 TRBJ1-3 TRBV5-1 once CASSLDGLRTSGNTIYF
15 TRBJ1-2 TRBV5-6 NA CASSLRFAGLYGYTF
14 TRBJ1-2 TRBV29-1 NA CSVAQHQSNYGYTF
14 TRBJ1-6 TRBV4-3 few CASSQEAALSPLHF
16 TRBJ2-5 TRBV9 NA CASGSGAGGFQETQYF
16 TRBJ2-1 TRBV10-3 NA CAISIVWLAANNEQFF
14 TRBJ1-6 TRBV6-5 NA CASGLDRNNSPLHF
12 TRBJ2-7 TRBV28 NA CASSLVTYEQYF
16 TRBJ2-1 TRBV11-3 NA CASSPRGDNSYNEQFF
14 TRBJ1-2 TRBV18 NA CASSSGQGDYGYTF
16 TRBJ1-2 TRBV18 NA CASSPPGRAPGYGHTF
14 TRBJ1-1 TRBV29-1 NA CSVGRGQHTDEAFF
14 TRBJ1-3 TRBV6-5 NA CASSLRDRGNTIYF
14 TRBJ2-7 TRBV7-9 NA CASSLARRVGEQYF
15 TRBJ2-3 TRBV9 NA CASSEQGPSTDTQYF
14 TRBJ1-2 TRBV6-5 NA CASTSGREGYGYTF
14 TRBJ2-1 TRBV4-1 NA CASTLPGSGNEQFF
18 TRBJ1-3 TRBV5-1 NA CASSLFGTGGLSGNTIYF
16 TRBJ2-5 TRBV7-8 NA CASNGLAGPRGETQYF
15 TRBJ2-2 TRBV11-2 few CASSPLAVNTGELFF
14 TRBJ1-6 TRBV2 NA CASSEGALNSPLHF
16 TRBJ2-4 TRBV11-1 NA CASSTRDYGTKNIQYF
14 TRBJ2-1 TRBV9 once CASTRTGVYNEQFF
16 TRBJ2-3 TRBV6-5 NA CASSYTPGRSTDTQYF
14 TRBJ2-5 TRBV2 NA CASSALVWSETQYF
15 TRBJ2-7 TRBV11-1 NA CASSRSGTLSYEQYF
16 TRBJ1-5 TRBV2 NA CASALFRGVGNQPQHF
15 TRBJ2-7 TRBV9 NA CASSVGGGRENEQYF
14 TRBJ1-6 TRBV7-9 few CASSPQGTDSPLHF
15 TRBJ2-1 TRBV6-5 NA CASKRWGSSYNEQFF
15 TRBJ1-1 TRBV5-1 NA CASSLGPGENTEAFF
15 TRBJ2-7 TRBV5-1 NA CASSFPRGGTAEQYF
13 TRBJ2-2 TRBV2 NA CASLLEGAGELFF
14 TRBJ2-3 TRBV9 NA CASSVDRATDTQYF
17 TRBJ2-2 TRBV19 once CASSRGTSGGVTGELFF